This is a list of T cell receptor beta chains from one sample in a study of CD8+CD57+ T cells in acquired aplastic anemia. TCRdb re-called the reads through MiXCR, storing one row per CDR3 protein. The table includes under 200,000 distinct CDR3 sequences, 55% to 75% detected once. The sequenced sample consisted of sorted CD4+, CD8+, or CD8+CD57+ T cells (not recorded which) from PBMCs. The source is a human donor in good health. CDR3s include the opening cysteine and the closing phenylalanine or tryptophan. The order of the fields is clone size, D gene, J gene, V gene, CDR3 DNA, CDR3 protein. The D gene is left open where the match is weak. Size values are once, few and many counts, or a class for expanded clones, and some rows have none.

- - TRBJ1-3 TRBV10-3 TGTGCCATCAGTGAGTCGGGTTCCGGGAACACCATATATTTT CAISESGSGNTIYF
many TRBD2 TRBJ2-1 TRBV2 TGTGCCAGCAGTGAAAGTTCTGCTAGCGGGGTATACAATGAGCAGTTCTTC CASSESSASGVYNEQFF
- TRBD2 TRBJ2-1 TRBV19 TGTGCCAGTAGTACGCCTAGCGGAGGATACAATGGGCAGTTCTTC CASSTPSGGYNGQFF
once TRBD1 TRBJ2-1 TRBV5-1 TGCGCCAGCAGCCGTCGGACAGGGGGCGTCCTTAGCTCCTACAATGAGCAGTTCTTC CASSRRTGGVLSSYNEQFF
- - TRBJ2-5 TRBV9 TGTGCCAGCAGCGTAGAGGGGTTACAAGAGACCCAGTACTTC CASSVEGLQETQYF
- - TRBJ1-3 TRBV7-9 TGTGCCAGCAGCCACCGGGACACCATATATTTT CASSHRDTIYF
once - TRBJ2-1 TRBV7-3 TGTGCCAGCAGCCGAACGCAAGGGAATGAGCAGTTCTTC CASSRTQGNEQFF
few - TRBJ2-4 TRBV19 TGTGCCAGTAGTATCGCTGGGGGCGCTGCCAAAAACATTCAGTACTTC CASSIAGGAAKNIQYF
few - TRBJ1-2 TRBV29-1 TGCAGCGTTGCCGGGAACTATGGCTACACCTTC CSVAGNYGYTF
- - TRBJ2-5 TRBV10-3 TGTGCCATCAGTGATCCCCCAAGTGGGGAGACCCAGTACTTC CAISDPPSGETQYF
- TRBD2 TRBJ2-2 TRBV7-2 TGTGCCAGCAGCAAAAAAGTGCTAGCGGGAACCGGGGAGCTGTTTTTT CASSKKVLAGTGELFF
- - TRBJ1-1 TRBV20-1 TGCAGTGCCGTCCGGGGTGGACAGTTTGAAGCTTTCTTT CSAVRGGQFEAFF
- - TRBJ1-3 TRBV11-2 TGTGCCAGCAGCTTAATGGGTGGTGGAAACACCATATATTTT CASSLMGGGNTIYF
- - TRBJ2-7 TRBV7-9 TGTGCCAGCAGCTCCTGGGGGCTCAGGGATACCTACGAGCAGTACTTC CASSSWGLRDTYEQYF
- - TRBJ1-1 TRBV5-4 TGTGCCAGCAGCTTGGCCCGGGAGAACACTGAAGCTTTCTTT CASSLARENTEAFF
many - TRBJ2-7 TRBV7-9 TGTGCCAGCCGGGAATTACGCCACGAGCAGTACTTC CASRELRHEQYF
many - TRBJ1-5 TRBV30 TGTGCCTGGGGCACACAGGATAGCAATCAGCCCCAGCATTTT CAWGTQDSNQPQHF
- - TRBJ2-2 TRBV24-1 TGTGCCACTGCGATAGGGGCGAACACCGGGGAGCTGTTTTTT CATAIGANTGELFF
many - TRBJ2-7 TRBV9 TGTGCCAGCGGGAGGGCAGGGGGCTTCAACGAGCAGTACTTC CASGRAGGFNEQYF
- - TRBJ1-5 TRBV2 TGTGCCAGCAGTTCGTCGTTGCAGCCCCAGCATTTT CASSSSLQPQHF
few - TRBJ2-1 TRBV10-2 TGCGCCAGCAGGACTCTGGGACACGGCTACAATGAGCAGTTCTTC CASRTLGHGYNEQFF
- - TRBJ1-3 TRBV2 TGTGCCAGCAGTCCCCGGGACGACAATGGAAACACCATATATTTT CASSPRDDNGNTIYF
- TRBD2 TRBJ2-7 TRBV2 TGTGCCAGCCACGGGACTAGCGGGAACTACGAGCAGTACTTC CASHGTSGNYEQYF
- TRBD2 TRBJ2-7 TRBV29-1 TGCAGCGTTGGGGTTAGCGGGAGTGAGTACTTC CSVGVSGSEYF
- - TRBJ2-7 TRBV10-1 TGCGCCAGCTTGGACGGATGGGTTTTCTACGAGCAGTACTTC CASLDGWVFYEQYF
many - TRBJ1-1 TRBV29-1 TGCAGCGTTGTGGGGCGAGACACTGAAGCTTTCTTT CSVVGRDTEAFF
- - TRBJ2-7 TRBV5-4 TGTGCCAGCAGCTTGGGCTTAGCTCCGGGCTACGAGCAGTACTTC CASSLGLAPGYEQYF
many TRBD1 TRBJ2-1 TRBV2 TGTGCCAGCAGTGATAGGTCAGGGGGAAACAATGAGCAGTTCTTC CASSDRSGGNNEQFF
many - TRBJ2-2 TRBV6-4 TGTGCCAGCAGCCGGGAAGCGAACACCGGGGAGCTGTTTTTT CASSREANTGELFF
- - TRBJ1-2 TRBV9 TGTGCCAGCAGCGGACACGGAGGCGATAGCTATGGCTACACCTTC CASSGHGGDSYGYTF
- TRBD2 TRBJ2-5 TRBV10-3 TGTGCCATCAGACCGGGACTAGCGTCCCAAGAGACCCAGTACTTC CAIRPGLASQETQYF
- - TRBJ1-2 TRBV19 TGTGCCAGTAGTCTCCTGGCGAGCGGCTACACCTTC CASSLLASGYTF
- TRBD2 TRBJ2-7 TRBV2 TGTGCCAGCACGGGAGGGCCGGAGTACGAGCAGTACTTC CASTGGPEYEQYF
- TRBD2 TRBJ2-7 TRBV7-2 TGTGCCAGCAGCTTAGACGGGGGGGAGCTCTACGAGCAGTACTTC CASSLDGGELYEQYF
few - TRBJ2-5 TRBV7-7 TGTGCTAGCAGCTTAGGTGAAGCACGGATACAAGAGACCCAGTACTTC CASSLGEARIQETQYF
- - TRBJ2-7 TRBV20-1 TGCAGTGCTAGAGACCCGGGGGCTTGGGAGCAGTACTTC CSARDPGAWEQYF
- TRBD1 TRBJ2-1 TRBV24-1 TGTGCCACCAGTGATGGGCCCGGGACAGGGGCGGGTGAGCAGTTCTTC CATSDGPGTGAGEQFF
- TRBD1 TRBJ1-5 TRBV5-1 TGCGCCAACACCAGGGGACAGGCCGTTAATCAGCCCCAGCATTTT CANTRGQAVNQPQHF
few - TRBJ1-2 TRBV7-8 TGTGCCAGCAGCTTAGAGGGGGGGGCAGCTGGCTACACCTTC CASSLEGGAAGYTF
few - TRBJ1-4 TRBV15 TGTGCCACCAGTACCCTTCAGGGTAGGGAACTGTTTTTT CATSTLQGRELFF
- - TRBJ2-1 TRBV15 TGTGCCACCAGCAGCGGGGGCCCGAGCTCCTACAATGAGCAGTTCTTC CATSSGGPSSYNEQFF
- TRBD1 TRBJ2-2 TRBV24-1 TGTGCCACCAGTGGCAGGGGGACACTTCCGAACACCGGGGAGCTGTTTTTT CATSGRGTLPNTGELFF
- TRBD1 TRBJ2-7 TRBV7-8 TGTGCCAGCAGCTTAGTCTTGGACAGGGCCCACGAGCAGTACTTC CASSLVLDRAHEQYF
- - TRBJ1-2 TRBV19 TGTGCCAGTAGTATATTTGGGGGGAACTATGGCTACACCTTC CASSIFGGNYGYTF
- - TRBJ2-1 TRBV7-9 TGTGCCAGCAGCTGGAGTGGGAGCAATGAGCAGTTCTTC CASSWSGSNEQFF
- - TRBJ1-1 TRBV20-1 TGCAGTGCTGACCAAGGACTTACTGAAGCTTTCTTT CSADQGLTEAFF
- - TRBJ1-5 TRBV24-1 TGTGCCACCCTAGAGGACAGCCATAGCAATCGGCCCCAGCATTTT CATLEDSHSNRPQHF
- - TRBJ1-2 TRBV2 TGTGCCAGCAGTGAAGAGAACACTATTAACTATGGCTACACCTTC CASSEENTINYGYTF
- - TRBJ2-2 TRBV14 TGTGCCAGCGAGACCGACACCGGGGAGCTGTTTTTT CASETDTGELFF
- - TRBJ1-2 TRBV5-1 TGCGCCAGCAGTGACAAGACCCACTATGGCTACACCTTC CASSDKTHYGYTF
many TRBD1 TRBJ2-3 TRBV7-3 TGTGCCAGCAGCACCAGACAGGGGGCCACAGATACGCAGTATTTT CASSTRQGATDTQYF
- TRBD2 TRBJ2-2 TRBV19 TGTGCCAGTCGCTTGCGGGAGGGCACCGGGGAGCTGTTTTTT CASRLREGTGELFF
- TRBD1 TRBJ1-5 TRBV2 TGTGCCAGCAATGACAGGGGGCTGATCAATCAGCCCCAGCATTTT CASNDRGLINQPQHF
many TRBD2 TRBJ2-5 TRBV10-3 TGTGCCATCAGTGAGGCTAGCGGGAGTTTTGAGACCCAGTACTTC CAISEASGSFETQYF